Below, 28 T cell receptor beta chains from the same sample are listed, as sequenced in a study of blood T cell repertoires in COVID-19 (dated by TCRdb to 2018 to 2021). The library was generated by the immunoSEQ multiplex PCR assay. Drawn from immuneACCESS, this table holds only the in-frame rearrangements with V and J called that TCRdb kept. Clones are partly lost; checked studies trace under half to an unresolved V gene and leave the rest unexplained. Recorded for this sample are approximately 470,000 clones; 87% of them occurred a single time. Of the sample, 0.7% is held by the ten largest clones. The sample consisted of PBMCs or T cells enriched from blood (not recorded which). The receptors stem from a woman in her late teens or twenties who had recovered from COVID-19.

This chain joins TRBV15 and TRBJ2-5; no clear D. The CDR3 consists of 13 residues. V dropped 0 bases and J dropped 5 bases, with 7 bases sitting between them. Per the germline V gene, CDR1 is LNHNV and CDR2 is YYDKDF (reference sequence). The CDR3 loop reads CATSRDSEETQYF. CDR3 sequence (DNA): TGTGCCACCAGCAGAGATTCTGAGGAGACCCAGTACTTC.

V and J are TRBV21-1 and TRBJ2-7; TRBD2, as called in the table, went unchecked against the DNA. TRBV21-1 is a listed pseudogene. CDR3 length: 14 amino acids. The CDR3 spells CASPENEEGREQYF. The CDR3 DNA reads TGTGCCAGCCCCGAAAATGAGGAGGGGCGCGAGCAGTACTTC.

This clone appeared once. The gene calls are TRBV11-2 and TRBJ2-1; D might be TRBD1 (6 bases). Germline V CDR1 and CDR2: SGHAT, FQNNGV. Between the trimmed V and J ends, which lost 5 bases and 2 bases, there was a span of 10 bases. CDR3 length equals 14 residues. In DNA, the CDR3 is TGTGCCAGCAGCCTAGGACAGCCCTACAATGAGCAGTTCTTC. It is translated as CASSLGQPYNEQFF.

The CDR3 region has the DNA TGTGCCAGCAGCCAAACGGTCGGGGAGGGTACTGAAGCTTTCTTT. Amino acids: CASSQTVGEGTEAFF. The chain joins TRBV7-8 to TRBJ1-1; D remains ambiguous. Germline-derived CDR1 and CDR2 are SGHVS and FQNEAQ. The germline V and J ends were trimmed by 5 bases and 5 bases, with 18 bases remaining between them. CDR3 length: 15 amino acids.

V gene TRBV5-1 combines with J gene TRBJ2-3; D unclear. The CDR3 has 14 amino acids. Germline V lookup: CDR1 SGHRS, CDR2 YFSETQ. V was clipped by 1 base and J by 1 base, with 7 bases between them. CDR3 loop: CASSLYSRTDTQYF. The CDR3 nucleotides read TGCGCCAGCAGCTTGTACAGCCGCACAGATACGCAGTATTTT.

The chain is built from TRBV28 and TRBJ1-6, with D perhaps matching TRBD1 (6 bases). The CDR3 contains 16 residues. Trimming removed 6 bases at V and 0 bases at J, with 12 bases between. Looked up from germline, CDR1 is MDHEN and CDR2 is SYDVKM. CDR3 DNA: TGTGCCAGCAGCCCGACAGGAGACTCCTATAATTCACCCCTCCACTTT. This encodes CASSPTGDSYNSPLHF.

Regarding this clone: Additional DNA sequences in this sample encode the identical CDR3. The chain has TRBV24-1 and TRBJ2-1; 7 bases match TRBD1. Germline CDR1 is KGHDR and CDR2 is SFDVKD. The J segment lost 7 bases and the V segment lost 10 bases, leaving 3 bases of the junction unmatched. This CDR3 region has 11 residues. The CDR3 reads CATRQGNEQFF. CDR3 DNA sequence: TGTGCCACACGACAGGGAAATGAGCAGTTCTTC.

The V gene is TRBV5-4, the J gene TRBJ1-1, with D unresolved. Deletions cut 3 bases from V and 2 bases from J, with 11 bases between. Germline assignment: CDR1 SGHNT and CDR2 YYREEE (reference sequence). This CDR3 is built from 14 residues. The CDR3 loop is CASSSWQSNTEAFF. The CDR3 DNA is TGTGCCAGCAGCTCTTGGCAGTCAAACACTGAAGCTTTCTTT.

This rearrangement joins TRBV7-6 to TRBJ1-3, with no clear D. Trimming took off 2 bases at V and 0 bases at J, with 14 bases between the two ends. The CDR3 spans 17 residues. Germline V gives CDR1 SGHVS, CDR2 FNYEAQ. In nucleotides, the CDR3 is TGTGCCAGCAGCTTAAATCCGGGGATGTCCTCTGGAAACACCATATATTTT. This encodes CASSLNPGMSSGNTIYF.

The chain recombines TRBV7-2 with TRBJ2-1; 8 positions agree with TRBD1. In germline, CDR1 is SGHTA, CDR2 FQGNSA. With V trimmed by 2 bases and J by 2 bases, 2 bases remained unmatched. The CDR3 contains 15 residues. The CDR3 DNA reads TGTGCCAGCAGCTTAAAGACAGGGGCCTACAATGAGCAGTTCTTC. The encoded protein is CASSLKTGAYNEQFF.

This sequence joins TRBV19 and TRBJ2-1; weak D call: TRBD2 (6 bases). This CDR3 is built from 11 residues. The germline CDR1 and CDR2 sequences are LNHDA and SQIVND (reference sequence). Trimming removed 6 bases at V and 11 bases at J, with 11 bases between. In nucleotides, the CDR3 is TGTGCCAGTAGCTGGGACTGGAAGCAGTTCTTC. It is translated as CASSWDWKQFF.

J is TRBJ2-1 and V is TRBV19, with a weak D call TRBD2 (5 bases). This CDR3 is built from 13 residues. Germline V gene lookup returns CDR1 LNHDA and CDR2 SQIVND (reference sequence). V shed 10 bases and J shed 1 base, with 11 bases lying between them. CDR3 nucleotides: TGTGCCACCCGAGGGCAATCCTACAATGAGCAGTTCTTC. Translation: CATRGQSYNEQFF.

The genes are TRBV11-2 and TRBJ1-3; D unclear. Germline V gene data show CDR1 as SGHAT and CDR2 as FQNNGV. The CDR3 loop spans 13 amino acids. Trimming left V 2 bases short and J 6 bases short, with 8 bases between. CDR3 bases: TGTGCCAGCAGCTTATCACAAGAAAACACCATATATTTT. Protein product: CASSLSQENTIYF.

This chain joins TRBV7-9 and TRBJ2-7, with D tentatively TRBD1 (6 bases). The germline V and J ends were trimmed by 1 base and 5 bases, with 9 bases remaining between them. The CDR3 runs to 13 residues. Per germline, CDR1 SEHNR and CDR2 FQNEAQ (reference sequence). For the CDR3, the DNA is TGTGCCAGCAGCTTAGATCAGGGGCACGAGCAGTACTTC. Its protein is CASSLDQGHEQYF. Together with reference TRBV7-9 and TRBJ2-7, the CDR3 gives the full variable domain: DTGVSQNPRHKITKRGQNVTFRCDPISEHNRLYWYRQTLGQGPEFLTYFQNEAQLEKSRLLSDRFSAERPKGSFSTLEIQRTEQGDSAMYLCASSLDQGHEQYFGPGTRLTVT.

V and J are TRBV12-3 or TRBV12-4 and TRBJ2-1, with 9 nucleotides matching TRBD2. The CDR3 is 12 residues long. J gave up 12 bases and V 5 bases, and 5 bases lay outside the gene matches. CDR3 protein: CASSAGGGVQFF. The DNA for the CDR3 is TGTGCCAGCAGTGCGGGGGGGGGAGTGCAGTTCTTC.

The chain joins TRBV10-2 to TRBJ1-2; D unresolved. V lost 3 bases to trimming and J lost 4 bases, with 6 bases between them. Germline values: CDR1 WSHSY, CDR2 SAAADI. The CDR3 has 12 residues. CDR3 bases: TGCGCCAGCAGTGACGAGGCCTATGGCTACACCTTC. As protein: CASSDEAYGYTF.

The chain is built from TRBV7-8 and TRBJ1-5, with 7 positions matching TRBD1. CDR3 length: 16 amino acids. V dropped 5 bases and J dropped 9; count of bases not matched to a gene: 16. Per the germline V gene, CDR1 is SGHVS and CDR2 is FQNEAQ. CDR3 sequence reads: CASSPRQGTGKGPQHF. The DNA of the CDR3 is TGTGCCAGCAGCCCGAGACAGGGAACGGGCAAAGGGCCCCAGCATTTT. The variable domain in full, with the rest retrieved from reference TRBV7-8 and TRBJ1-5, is GAGVSQSPRYKVAKRGQDVALRCDPISGHVSLFWYQQALGQGPEFLTYFQNEAQLDKSGLPSDRFFAERPEGSVSTLKIQRTQQEDSAVYLCASSPRQGTGKGPQHFGDGTRLSIL.

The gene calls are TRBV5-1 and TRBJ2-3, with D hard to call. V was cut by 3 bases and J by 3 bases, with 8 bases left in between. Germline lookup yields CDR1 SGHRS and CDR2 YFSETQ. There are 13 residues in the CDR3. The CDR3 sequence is CASSSVATDTQYF. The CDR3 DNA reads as TGCGCCAGCAGCTCAGTAGCAACAGATACGCAGTATTTT. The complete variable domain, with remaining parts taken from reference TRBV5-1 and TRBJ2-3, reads KAGVTQTPRYLIKTRGQQVTLSCSPISGHRSVSWYQQTPGQGLQFLFEYFSETQRNKGNFPGRFSGRQFSNSRSEMNVSTLELGDSALYLCASSSVATDTQYFGPGTRLTVL.

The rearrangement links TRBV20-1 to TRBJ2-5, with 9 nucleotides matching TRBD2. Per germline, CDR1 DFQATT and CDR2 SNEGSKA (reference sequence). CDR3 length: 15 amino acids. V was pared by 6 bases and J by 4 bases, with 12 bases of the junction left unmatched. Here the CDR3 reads CSASVSGGLGETQYF. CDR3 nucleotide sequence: TGCAGTGCGAGTGTGAGCGGGGGGCTAGGAGAGACCCAGTACTTC.

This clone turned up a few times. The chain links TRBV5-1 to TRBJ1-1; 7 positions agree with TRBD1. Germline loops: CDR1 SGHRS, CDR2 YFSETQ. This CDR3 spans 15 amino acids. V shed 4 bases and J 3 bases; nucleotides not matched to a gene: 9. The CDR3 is CASSADRMGYTEAFF. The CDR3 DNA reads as TGCGCCAGCAGCGCGGACAGGATGGGGTACACTGAAGCTTTCTTT.

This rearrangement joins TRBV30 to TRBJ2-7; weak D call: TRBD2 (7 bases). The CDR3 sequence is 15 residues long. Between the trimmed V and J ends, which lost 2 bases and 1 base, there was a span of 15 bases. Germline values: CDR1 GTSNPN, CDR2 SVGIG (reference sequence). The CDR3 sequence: CAWSYGRGPSYEQYF. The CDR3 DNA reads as TGTGCCTGGAGTTATGGGCGGGGGCCTTCCTACGAGCAGTACTTC.

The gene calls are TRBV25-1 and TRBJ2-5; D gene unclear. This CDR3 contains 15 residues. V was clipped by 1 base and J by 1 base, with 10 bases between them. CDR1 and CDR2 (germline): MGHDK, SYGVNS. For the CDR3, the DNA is TGTGCCAGCAGTGAATCCGGCCGACTCCAAGAGACCCAGTACTTC. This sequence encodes CASSESGRLQETQYF. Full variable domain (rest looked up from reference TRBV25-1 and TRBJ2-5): EADIYQTPRYLVIGTGKKITLECSQTMGHDKMYWYQQDPGMELHLIHYSYGVNSTEKGDLSSESTVSRIRTEHFPLTLESARPSHTSQYLCASSESGRLQETQYFGPGTRLLVL.

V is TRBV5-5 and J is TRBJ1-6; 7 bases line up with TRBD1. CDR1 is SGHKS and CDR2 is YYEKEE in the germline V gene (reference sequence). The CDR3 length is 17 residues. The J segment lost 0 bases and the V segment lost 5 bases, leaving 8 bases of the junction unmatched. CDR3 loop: CASRLTGISSYNSPLHF. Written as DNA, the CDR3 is TGTGCCAGCAGGTTGACAGGGATAAGCTCCTATAATTCACCCCTCCACTTT.

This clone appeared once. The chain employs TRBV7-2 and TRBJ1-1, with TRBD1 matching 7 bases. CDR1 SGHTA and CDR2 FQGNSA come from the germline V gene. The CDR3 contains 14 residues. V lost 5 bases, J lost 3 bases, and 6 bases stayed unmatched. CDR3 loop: CASSLWGQHTEAFF. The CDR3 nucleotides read TGTGCCAGCAGCCTCTGGGGACAGCACACTGAAGCTTTCTTT.

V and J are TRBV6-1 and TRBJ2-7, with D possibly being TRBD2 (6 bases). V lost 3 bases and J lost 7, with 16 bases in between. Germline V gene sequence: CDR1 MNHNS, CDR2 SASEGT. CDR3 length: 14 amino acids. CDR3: CASSDSGTWGEQYF. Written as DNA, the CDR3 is TGTGCCAGCAGTGATTCCGGGACTTGGGGGGAGCAGTACTTC.

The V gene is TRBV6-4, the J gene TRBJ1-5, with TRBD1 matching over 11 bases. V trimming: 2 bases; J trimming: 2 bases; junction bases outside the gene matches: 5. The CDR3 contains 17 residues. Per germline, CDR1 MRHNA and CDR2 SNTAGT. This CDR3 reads CASSDKDRGQGNQPQHF. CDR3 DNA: TGTGCCAGCAGTGACAAGGACAGGGGGCAGGGCAATCAGCCCCAGCATTTT.

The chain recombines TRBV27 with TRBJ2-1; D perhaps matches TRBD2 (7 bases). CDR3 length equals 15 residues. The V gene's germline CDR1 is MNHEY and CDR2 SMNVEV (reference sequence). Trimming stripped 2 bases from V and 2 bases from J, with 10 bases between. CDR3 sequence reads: CASSLGGAAYNEQFF. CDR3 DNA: TGTGCCAGCAGTTTAGGGGGGGCGGCCTACAATGAGCAGTTCTTC.

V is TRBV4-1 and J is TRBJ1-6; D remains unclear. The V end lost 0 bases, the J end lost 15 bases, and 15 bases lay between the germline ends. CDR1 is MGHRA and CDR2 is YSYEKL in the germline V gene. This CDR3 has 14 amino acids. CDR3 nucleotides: TGCGCCAGCAGCCAAGATATCCGCGGTCAAGTCCTCCACTTT. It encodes CASSQDIRGQVLHF.